The 2 T cell receptor beta chains below were found in one sample sequenced in a study of T cell repertoires in cytomegalovirus infection (dated by TCRdb to about 2019). Sequencing took place on an Illumina HiSeq 1500. The raw public data were reprocessed by TCRdb itself: fastp quality trimming at Q25, MiXCR clonotype calling, in-frame beta chains only. Every entry covers one CDR3 protein and lists the most common genes and DNA from its rows. The sample has 740,000 or so distinct CDR3 sequences on record, under 40% of them singletons. Of the sample, roughly 2.8% is held by the ten largest clones. Sequencing input: PBMCs. These receptor sequences come from a human donor in good health (CMV status not recorded). Some clones in this sample may be carry-over from other donors' samples.

V and J are TRBV6-1 and TRBJ1-2; TRBD1 matches at 7 bases. This CDR3 is 14 amino acids long. CDR1 MNHNS and CDR2 SASEGT come from the germline V gene. The V and J ends lost 5 bases and 14 bases, in that order; junction bases with no gene match: 17. CDR3 loop: CASSKGTAEGCSTF. For the CDR3, the DNA is TGTGCCAGCAGTAAAGGGACAGCAGAAGGGTGCTCAACCTTC.

V is TRBV12-3 or TRBV12-4 and J is TRBJ1-6; 7 bases line up with TRBD1. The CDR3 contains 15 residues. V was pared by 7 bases and J by 9 bases, with 12 bases of the junction left unmatched. CDR3 in amino acids: CASTGPTGVRSPLHF. CDR3 nucleotides: TGTGCCAGCACTGGGCCCACAGGGGTTCGTTCACCCCTCCACTTT.